Listed below are T cell receptor beta chains from one sample, sequenced in a study of prognosis after radiotherapy for stage I lung cancer. TCRdb passed the multiplex PCR reads through MiXCR, listing each CDR3 protein once. The sample consists of about 15,000 distinct CDR3 sequences, more than 35% of them appearing once. Sequencing was performed on PBMCs, taken before or after stereotactic body radiation therapy (not recorded which). Receptor source: a donor aged 50 or older with non-small cell lung cancer. The CDR3 runs from the conserved cysteine through the conserved F or W. A D gene is named only where the DNA matches it firmly. Rows may omit the clone size; those that give it use once, few, many or a size class.

v_call: TRBV11-3
j_call: TRBJ1-5
d_call: TRBD1
clone_size: .
cdr3_nt: TGTGCCAGCAGCTTTTCGGGGCAGGGGGTTCTTTATAGCAATCAGCCCCAGCATTTT
cdr3_aa: CASSFSGQGVLYSNQPQHF

v_call: TRBV27
j_call: TRBJ2-7
d_call: TRBD2
clone_size: .
cdr3_nt: TGTGCCAGCAGTAGGGGGCGGGAGGGCGAGCAGTACTTC
cdr3_aa: CASSRGREGEQYF

v_call: TRBV19
j_call: TRBJ2-1
d_call: TRBD2
clone_size: many
cdr3_nt: TGTGCCAGTAGTATAAGAAGCGGGAGGGCCAATGAGCAGTTCTTC
cdr3_aa: CASSIRSGRANEQFF

v_call: TRBV6-1
j_call: TRBJ2-7
d_call: TRBD1
clone_size: many
cdr3_nt: TGTGCCAGTCAGCATGGGCAGGGGGCCTACGAGCAGTACTTC
cdr3_aa: CASQHGQGAYEQYF

v_call: TRBV7-9
j_call: TRBJ2-7
d_call: .
clone_size: .
cdr3_nt: TGTGCCAGCAGACGGACTCTTGGACTGTACTTC
cdr3_aa: CASRRTLGLYF

v_call: TRBV2
j_call: TRBJ2-7
d_call: .
clone_size: many
cdr3_nt: TGTGCCACCCGAGTGGGGGGCGGGTTCTCCTACGAGCAGTACTTC
cdr3_aa: CATRVGGGFSYEQYF

v_call: TRBV6-5
j_call: TRBJ2-1
d_call: .
clone_size: .
cdr3_nt: TGTGCCAGCAGGGGACGGTGGCAGAAGCAGTTCTTC
cdr3_aa: CASRGRWQKQFF

v_call: TRBV7-6
j_call: TRBJ2-1
d_call: .
clone_size: medium-sized
cdr3_nt: TGTGCCAGCAGCTCCCTAGGATTCCAGAATGAGCAGTTCTTC
cdr3_aa: CASSSLGFQNEQFF

v_call: TRBV20-1
j_call: TRBJ2-1
d_call: TRBD2
clone_size: many
cdr3_nt: TGCAGTGCTAGAGTTCTGGGGACTAGCGGTCGGGATGAGCAGTTCTTC
cdr3_aa: CSARVLGTSGRDEQFF

v_call: TRBV6-2/TRBV6-3
j_call: TRBJ2-5
d_call: .
clone_size: .
cdr3_nt: TGTGCCAGCAGACACTGGGCCGGGGAGACCCAGTACTTC
cdr3_aa: CASRHWAGETQYF

v_call: TRBV3-1
j_call: TRBJ2-5
d_call: .
clone_size: .
cdr3_nt: TGTGCCAGCAGCCAAAGTGCAGAGACCCAGTACTTC
cdr3_aa: CASSQSAETQYF

v_call: TRBV19
j_call: TRBJ1-2
d_call: .
clone_size: .
cdr3_nt: TGTGCCAGTAGTCCAAGGGACCGAAATAGACTTGGCTACACCTTC
cdr3_aa: CASSPRDRNRLGYTF

v_call: TRBV6-9
j_call: TRBJ1-3
d_call: .
clone_size: .
cdr3_nt: TGTGCCAGCAGTTACTCAGTCCACTCTGGAAACACCATATATTTT
cdr3_aa: CASSYSVHSGNTIYF

v_call: TRBV10-3
j_call: TRBJ2-1
d_call: TRBD2
clone_size: .
cdr3_nt: TGTGCCTCCGCGGGGGTCGACAATGAGCAGTTCTTC
cdr3_aa: CASAGVDNEQFF

v_call: TRBV6-4
j_call: TRBJ2-7
d_call: .
clone_size: medium-sized
cdr3_nt: TGTGCCAGCAGTCGCGAAACCGAGCAGTACTTC
cdr3_aa: CASSRETEQYF

v_call: TRBV20-1
j_call: TRBJ1-6
d_call: TRBD1
clone_size: once
cdr3_nt: TGCAGTGCACGGACAGGGACAGGTTCACCCCTCCACTTT
cdr3_aa: CSARTGTGSPLHF

v_call: TRBV7-9
j_call: TRBJ2-1
d_call: .
clone_size: .
cdr3_nt: TGTGCCAGCAGCTCCCTCGGGCCCACGGGTGAGCAGTTCTTC
cdr3_aa: CASSSLGPTGEQFF

v_call: TRBV2
j_call: TRBJ1-2
d_call: .
clone_size: medium-sized
cdr3_nt: TGTGCCAGCACAATACAGACTAACTATGGCTACACCTTC
cdr3_aa: CASTIQTNYGYTF

v_call: TRBV7-2
j_call: TRBJ1-4
d_call: .
clone_size: many
cdr3_nt: TGTGCCAGCAGCCCAGGCGACGGGCGGCTAAATGAAAAACTGTTTTTT
cdr3_aa: CASSPGDGRLNEKLFF

v_call: TRBV30
j_call: TRBJ2-2
d_call: TRBD2
clone_size: .
cdr3_nt: TGTACTATGGGGGGGAGAACGAACACCGGGGAGCTGTTTTTT
cdr3_aa: CTMGGRTNTGELFF

v_call: TRBV2
j_call: TRBJ1-5
d_call: .
clone_size: medium-sized
cdr3_nt: TGTGCCAGCAGTAGACAGGCTAATCAGCCCCAGCATTTT
cdr3_aa: CASSRQANQPQHF

v_call: TRBV7-2
j_call: TRBJ2-3
d_call: TRBD2
clone_size: many
cdr3_nt: TGTGCCAGCAGCCAAACTAGCGGGAGGACAGATACGCAGTATTTT
cdr3_aa: CASSQTSGRTDTQYF

v_call: TRBV12-3/TRBV12-4
j_call: TRBJ2-7
d_call: TRBD2
clone_size: many
cdr3_nt: TGTGCCAGCACTGGAAAGACGACTAGCGGGAGGTTGGACGAGCAGTACTTC
cdr3_aa: CASTGKTTSGRLDEQYF

v_call: TRBV2
j_call: TRBJ2-7
d_call: .
clone_size: .
cdr3_nt: TGTGCCAGCAGTGTATTCGGGACCTACGAGCAGTACTTC
cdr3_aa: CASSVFGTYEQYF

v_call: TRBV5-5
j_call: TRBJ2-7
d_call: .
clone_size: .
cdr3_nt: TGTGCCAGCAGCTGGACTTTCAGCTCCTACGAGCAGTACTTC
cdr3_aa: CASSWTFSSYEQYF

v_call: TRBV7-8
j_call: TRBJ1-6
d_call: TRBD1
clone_size: .
cdr3_nt: TGTGCCAGCAGCAGGGACAGGGATCTTTCACCCCTCAACTTT
cdr3_aa: CASSRDRDLSPLNF

v_call: TRBV7-3
j_call: TRBJ2-3
d_call: .
clone_size: .
cdr3_nt: TGTGCCAGCAGCTTATCCGGGGCCTCTGATACGCAGTATTTT
cdr3_aa: CASSLSGASDTQYF

v_call: TRBV6-5
j_call: TRBJ2-1
d_call: .
clone_size: medium-sized
cdr3_nt: TGTGCCAGCAGTTCGGGAGAGCGGAATGAGCAGTTCTTC
cdr3_aa: CASSSGERNEQFF

v_call: TRBV6-1
j_call: TRBJ1-1
d_call: .
clone_size: medium-sized
cdr3_nt: TGTGCCAGCACGGACCGGAGGGAGACTGAAGCTTTCTTT
cdr3_aa: CASTDRRETEAFF

v_call: TRBV29-1
j_call: TRBJ2-2
d_call: .
clone_size: many
cdr3_nt: TGCAGCGTTGAAAGTGGGGGGGCAGGCACCGGGGAGCTGTTTTTT
cdr3_aa: CSVESGGAGTGELFF

v_call: TRBV6-9
j_call: TRBJ1-1
d_call: TRBD1
clone_size: once
cdr3_nt: TGTTCCAGCAGCCGTAGGACAGGGAGTGACGAAGCTTTCTTT
cdr3_aa: CSSSRRTGSDEAFF

v_call: TRBV7-3
j_call: TRBJ2-1
d_call: TRBD1
clone_size: many
cdr3_nt: TGTGCCAGCAGCTTAACTGGGACAGAGAATATGCGGTTCTTC
cdr3_aa: CASSLTGTENMRFF

v_call: TRBV7-9
j_call: TRBJ2-2
d_call: .
clone_size: many
cdr3_nt: TGTGCCAGCAGCTTAATTATCACCGGGGAGCTGTTTTTT
cdr3_aa: CASSLIITGELFF

v_call: TRBV5-1
j_call: TRBJ2-7
d_call: .
clone_size: .
cdr3_nt: TGCGCCAGCAGCTTGGGTTACGAGCAGTACTTC
cdr3_aa: CASSLGYEQYF

v_call: TRBV9
j_call: TRBJ2-1
d_call: TRBD2
clone_size: many
cdr3_nt: TGTGCCAGCAGCGTAGAAGGGACTAGCGATGAGCAGTTCTTC
cdr3_aa: CASSVEGTSDEQFF

v_call: TRBV5-1
j_call: TRBJ2-1
d_call: TRBD1
clone_size: .
cdr3_nt: TGCGCCAGGAGCTTGACAGGGAATCAAAATGAGCAGTTCTTC
cdr3_aa: CARSLTGNQNEQFF

v_call: TRBV20-1
j_call: TRBJ2-5
d_call: TRBD1
clone_size: many
cdr3_nt: TGCAGTGCTAGAAGGACAGGAGGTTTTTTTACGGAGACCCAGTACTTC
cdr3_aa: CSARRTGGFFTETQYF

v_call: TRBV7-9
j_call: TRBJ1-2
d_call: .
clone_size: many
cdr3_nt: TGTGCCAGCAGCTCGGCAGGAGCCTATGGCTACACCTTC
cdr3_aa: CASSSAGAYGYTF

v_call: TRBV7-2
j_call: TRBJ2-1
d_call: .
clone_size: many
cdr3_nt: TGTGCCAGCAGCCAACTAAATGAGCAGTTCTTC
cdr3_aa: CASSQLNEQFF

v_call: TRBV4-1
j_call: TRBJ2-1
d_call: TRBD2
clone_size: few
cdr3_nt: TGCGCCAGCAGCCAAGGGGGGACTAGCGGGAGAAGGGGTGATCAGTTCTTC
cdr3_aa: CASSQGGTSGRRGDQFF

v_call: TRBV10-2
j_call: TRBJ1-6
d_call: .
clone_size: many
cdr3_nt: TGCGCCAGCACCGACAGCTCCTATAATTCACCCCTCCACTTT
cdr3_aa: CASTDSSYNSPLHF

v_call: TRBV5-4
j_call: TRBJ1-4
d_call: .
clone_size: many
cdr3_nt: TGTGCCAGCAGCTTGGAGGGGGGCCGAAGTGAAAAACTGTTTTTT
cdr3_aa: CASSLEGGRSEKLFF

v_call: TRBV3-1
j_call: TRBJ1-1
d_call: .
clone_size: many
cdr3_nt: TGTGCCAGCAGCCAAGCTGACAGGTCCGGGACTGAAGCTTTCTTT
cdr3_aa: CASSQADRSGTEAFF

v_call: TRBV11-2
j_call: TRBJ1-2
d_call: TRBD1
clone_size: medium-sized
cdr3_nt: TGTGCCAGCTCACAACAGGGGGACTATGGCTACACCTTC
cdr3_aa: CASSQQGDYGYTF

v_call: TRBV11-1
j_call: TRBJ1-1
d_call: .
clone_size: .
cdr3_nt: TGTGCCAGCAGCACCGGTAGGGTCATGAACACTGAAGCTTTCTTT
cdr3_aa: CASSTGRVMNTEAFF

v_call: TRBV28
j_call: TRBJ1-4
d_call: .
clone_size: many
cdr3_nt: TGTGCCAGCAGTTTGGCGGGGGCGGGCGATGAAAAACTGTTTTTT
cdr3_aa: CASSLAGAGDEKLFF

v_call: TRBV3-1
j_call: TRBJ1-6
d_call: TRBD1
clone_size: many
cdr3_nt: TGTGCCAGCAGCCAAGTACCAGGGGGTGGGTCACCCCTCCACTTT
cdr3_aa: CASSQVPGGGSPLHF

v_call: TRBV20-1
j_call: TRBJ2-2
d_call: .
clone_size: .
cdr3_nt: TGCAGTGCTAGGGGGACTGGAGCCCAGAACACCGGGGAGATATTTTTT
cdr3_aa: CSARGTGAQNTGEIFF

v_call: TRBV20-1
j_call: TRBJ1-5
d_call: .
clone_size: many
cdr3_nt: TGCAGTGCTGTAGAACAGGAAGGGAGCAATCAGCCCCAGCATTTT
cdr3_aa: CSAVEQEGSNQPQHF

v_call: TRBV29-1
j_call: TRBJ2-7
d_call: TRBD1
clone_size: many
cdr3_nt: TGCAGCGAAAAGGGGTGGACAGGGAAGGACGAGCAGTACTTC
cdr3_aa: CSEKGWTGKDEQYF

v_call: TRBV6-1
j_call: TRBJ2-2
d_call: .
clone_size: many
cdr3_nt: TGTGCCAGCAGACTCACGGGAGCAGGGGCGATCGGGGAGCTGTTTTTT
cdr3_aa: CASRLTGAGAIGELFF

v_call: TRBV5-1
j_call: TRBJ1-6
d_call: .
clone_size: medium-sized
cdr3_nt: TGCGCCAGCAGCTTCGGGTCAGGGAATTCACCCCTCCACTTT
cdr3_aa: CASSFGSGNSPLHF

v_call: TRBV20-1
j_call: TRBJ2-1
d_call: TRBD2
clone_size: many
cdr3_nt: TGCAGTGCGGAAATAGCGGGAGGTGCCTACAATGAGCAGTTCTTC
cdr3_aa: CSAEIAGGAYNEQFF

v_call: TRBV6-5
j_call: TRBJ2-3
d_call: .
clone_size: medium-sized
cdr3_nt: TGTGCCAGCAGTTCTCCGGGACTCCACCGGGGAGAGCAGTATTTT
cdr3_aa: CASSSPGLHRGEQYF

v_call: TRBV12-3/TRBV12-4
j_call: TRBJ2-5
d_call: .
clone_size: .
cdr3_nt: TGTGCCAGCAGTACTACGAGAGAGAGGGAGACCCAGTACTTC
cdr3_aa: CASSTTRERETQYF

v_call: TRBV30
j_call: TRBJ1-3
d_call: .
clone_size: .
cdr3_nt: TGTGCCTGGAGTGCAGGGTGGGGAAACACCATATATTTT
cdr3_aa: CAWSAGWGNTIYF

v_call: TRBV7-6
j_call: TRBJ2-6
d_call: .
clone_size: many
cdr3_nt: TGTGCCAGCAGCTTAGGATTGCCTGGAGGGGTCGGGGCCAACGTCCTGACTTTC
cdr3_aa: CASSLGLPGGVGANVLTF